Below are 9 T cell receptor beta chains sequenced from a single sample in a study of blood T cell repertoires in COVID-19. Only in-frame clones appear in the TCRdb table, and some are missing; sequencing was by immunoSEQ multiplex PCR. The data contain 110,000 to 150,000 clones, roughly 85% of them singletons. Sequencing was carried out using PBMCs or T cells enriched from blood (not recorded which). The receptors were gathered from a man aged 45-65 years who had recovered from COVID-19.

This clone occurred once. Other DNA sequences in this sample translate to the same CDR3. DNA of the CDR3: TGCGCCAGCAGCCCCGGGACAGCTCAAGAGACCCAGTACTTC. Its translation: CASSPGTAQETQYF. The chain recombines TRBV5-1 with TRBJ2-5; TRBD1 matches 7 bases. CDR3 length: 14 amino acids. V gave up 4 bases and J gave up 2 bases; unmatched junction bases: 5. The V gene's germline CDR1 is SGHRS and CDR2 YFSETQ.

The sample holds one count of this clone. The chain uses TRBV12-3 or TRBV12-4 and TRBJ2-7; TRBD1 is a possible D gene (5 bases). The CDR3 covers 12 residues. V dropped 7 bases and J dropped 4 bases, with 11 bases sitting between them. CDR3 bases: TGTGCCAGCAAGCTGACAGCTTACGAGCAGTACTTC. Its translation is CASKLTAYEQYF.

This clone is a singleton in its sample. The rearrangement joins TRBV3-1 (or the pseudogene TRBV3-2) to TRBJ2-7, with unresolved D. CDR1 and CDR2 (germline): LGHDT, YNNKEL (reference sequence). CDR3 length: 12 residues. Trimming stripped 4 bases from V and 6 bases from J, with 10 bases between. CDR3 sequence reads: CASSLSGAEQYF. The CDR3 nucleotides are TGTGCCAGCAGCCTTTCAGGTGCCGAGCAGTACTTC.

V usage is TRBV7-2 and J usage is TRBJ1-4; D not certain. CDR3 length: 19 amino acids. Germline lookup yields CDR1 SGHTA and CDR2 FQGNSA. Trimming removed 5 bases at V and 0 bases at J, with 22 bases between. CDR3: CASSPRPTAMIATNEKLFF. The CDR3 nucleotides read TGTGCCAGCAGCCCCCGGCCCACAGCTATGATTGCAACTAATGAAAAACTGTTTTTT.

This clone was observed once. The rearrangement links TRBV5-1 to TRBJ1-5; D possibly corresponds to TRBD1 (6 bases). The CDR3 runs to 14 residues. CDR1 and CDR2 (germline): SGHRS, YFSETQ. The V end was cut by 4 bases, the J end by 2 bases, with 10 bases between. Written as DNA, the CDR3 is TGCGCCAGCAGCACCAGGGGAGGCAATCAGCCCCAGCATTTT. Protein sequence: CASSTRGGNQPQHF.

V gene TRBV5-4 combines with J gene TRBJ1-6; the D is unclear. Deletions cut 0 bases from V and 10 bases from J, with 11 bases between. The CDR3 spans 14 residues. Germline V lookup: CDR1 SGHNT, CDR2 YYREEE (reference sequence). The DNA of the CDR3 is TGTGCCAGCAGCTTGGCGGGTATTGGATCACCCCTCCACTTT. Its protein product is CASSLAGIGSPLHF.

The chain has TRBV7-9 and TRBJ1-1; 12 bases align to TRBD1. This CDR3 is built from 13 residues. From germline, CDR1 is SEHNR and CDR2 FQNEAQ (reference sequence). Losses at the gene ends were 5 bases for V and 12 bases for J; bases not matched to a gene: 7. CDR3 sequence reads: CASSLGGQGASFF. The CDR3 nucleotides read TGTGCCAGCAGCCTAGGGGGACAGGGGGCGTCTTTCTTT.

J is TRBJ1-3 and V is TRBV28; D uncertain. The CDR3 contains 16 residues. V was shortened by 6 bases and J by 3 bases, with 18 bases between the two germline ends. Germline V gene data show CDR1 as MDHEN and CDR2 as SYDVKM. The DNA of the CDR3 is TGTGCCAGCAGGCGAGGACGGACTCTAAGTGGAAACACCATATATTTT. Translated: CASRRGRTLSGNTIYF. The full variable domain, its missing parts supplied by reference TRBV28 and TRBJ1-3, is DVKVTQSSRYLVKRTGEKVFLECVQDMDHENMFWYRQDPGLGLRLIYFSYDVKMKEKGDIPEGYSVSREKKERFSLILESASTNQTSMYLCASRRGRTLSGNTIYFGEGSWLTVV.

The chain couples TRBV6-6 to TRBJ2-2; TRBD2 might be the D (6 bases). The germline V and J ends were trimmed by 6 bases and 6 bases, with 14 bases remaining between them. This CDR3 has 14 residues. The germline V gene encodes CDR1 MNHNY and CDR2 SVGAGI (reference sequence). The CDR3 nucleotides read TGTGCCAGCAGCGGGACTCAGGGTTCCGGGGAGCTGTTTTTT. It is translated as CASSGTQGSGELFF.